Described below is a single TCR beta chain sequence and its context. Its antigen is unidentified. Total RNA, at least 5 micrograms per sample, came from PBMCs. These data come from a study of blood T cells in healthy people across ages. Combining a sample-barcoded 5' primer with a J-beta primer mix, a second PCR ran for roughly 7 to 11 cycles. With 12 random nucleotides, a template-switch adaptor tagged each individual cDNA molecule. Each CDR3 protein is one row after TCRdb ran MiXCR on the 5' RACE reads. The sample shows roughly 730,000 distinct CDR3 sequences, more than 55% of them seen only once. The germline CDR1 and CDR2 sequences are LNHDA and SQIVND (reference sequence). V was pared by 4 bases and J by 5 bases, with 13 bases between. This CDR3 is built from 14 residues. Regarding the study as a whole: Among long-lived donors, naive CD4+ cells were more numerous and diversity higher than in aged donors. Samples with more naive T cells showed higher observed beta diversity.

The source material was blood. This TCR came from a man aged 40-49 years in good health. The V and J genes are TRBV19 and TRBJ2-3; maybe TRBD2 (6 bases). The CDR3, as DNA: TGTGCCAGTAGTAGGGACTCGCACGGAGATACGCAGTATTTT. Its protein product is CASSRDSHGDTQYF.